The next 6 T cell receptor beta chains were all read from a single sample in a study of cytomegalovirus exposure and HLA in healthy donors. Assay used: immunoSEQ multiplex PCR; TCRdb lists only in-frame clones, some missing. The table has roughly 230,000 clones, around 90% seen once; the top ten hold around 3.1%. Sample: PBMCs. Receptors were obtained from a woman in her twenties or thirties in good health and CMV-seronegative.

This clone was counted once. J is TRBJ1-2 and V is TRBV2; a possible D gene is TRBD1 (6 bases). The germline gives CDR1 SNHLY, CDR2 FYNNEI. The length of the CDR3 is 15 residues. Trimming pared 5 bases from V and 4 bases from J, leaving 17 bases between. CDR3 amino acids: CASSRLTGPGYGYTF. The CDR3 region has the DNA TGTGCCAGCAGTCGATTGACAGGACCAGGCTATGGCTACACCTTC.

This clone has just one count. V gene TRBV25-1 combines with J gene TRBJ2-1, with 10 bases lining up with TRBD2. The CDR3 has 15 amino acids. J was trimmed by 6 bases and V by 6 bases; bases with no gene match: 8. CDR1 and CDR2 from the germline V gene are MGHDK and SYGVNS. CDR3 sequence: CASSTGTSASNEQFF. Here the CDR3 DNA reads TGTGCCAGCAGCACCGGGACTAGCGCCAGCAATGAGCAGTTCTTC.

V is TRBV7-3 and J is TRBJ2-3; 12 bases line up with TRBD2. With 5 bases clipped from V and 0 bases from J, the junction kept 3 bases outside the gene matches. The CDR3 sequence is 16 residues long. CDR1 is SGHTA, CDR2 FQGTGA, per germline. The CDR3 DNA is TGTGCCAGCAGCGCCCTAGCGGGAGGGAGCACAGATACGCAGTATTTT. This sequence encodes CASSALAGGSTDTQYF.

The chain employs TRBV30 and TRBJ1-1; tentatively, D is TRBD1 (5 bases). The V end was cut by 7 bases, the J end by 6 bases, with 18 bases between. Germline CDR1 GTSNPN, CDR2 SVGIG (reference sequence). The CDR3 length is 13 residues. The CDR3 region has the DNA TGTGCCTCAAGTCTGGGGCCTAGGGCTGAAGCTTTCTTT. It is translated as CASSLGPRAEAFF.

The chain is built from TRBV12-2 and TRBJ2-5. TRBV12-2 is flagged as a pseudogene. The CDR3 covers 12 residues. CDR3 nucleotide sequence: TGTGCAAGTCGAAATCGGCTAGAGACCCAGTACTTC. Its translation: CASRNRLETQYF.

The CDR3 here is CASSLDWGGTNYGYTF. As DNA, the CDR3 is TGTGCCAGCAGCTTAGATTGGGGGGGGACCAACTATGGCTACACCTTC. The chain employs TRBV11-2 and TRBJ1-2; D is possibly TRBD1 (5 bases). V lost 0 bases and J 2 bases, leaving 13 bases between the germline ends. Germline V lookup: CDR1 SGHAT, CDR2 FQNNGV. This CDR3 contains 16 residues.